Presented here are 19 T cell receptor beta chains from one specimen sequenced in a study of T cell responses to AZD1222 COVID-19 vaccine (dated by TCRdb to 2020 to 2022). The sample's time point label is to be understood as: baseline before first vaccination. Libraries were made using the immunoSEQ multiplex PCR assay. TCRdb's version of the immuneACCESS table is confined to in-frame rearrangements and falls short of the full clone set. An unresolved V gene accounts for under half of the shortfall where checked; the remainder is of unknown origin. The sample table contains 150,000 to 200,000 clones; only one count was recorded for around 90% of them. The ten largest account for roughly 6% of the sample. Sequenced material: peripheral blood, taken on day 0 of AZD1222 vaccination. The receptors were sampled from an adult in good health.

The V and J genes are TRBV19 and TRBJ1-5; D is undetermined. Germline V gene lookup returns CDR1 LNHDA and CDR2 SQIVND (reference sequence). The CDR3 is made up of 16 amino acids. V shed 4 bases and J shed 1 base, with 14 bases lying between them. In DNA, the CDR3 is TGTGCCAGTAGTAAAGGAGGGCTGGAAAGCAATCAGCCCCAGCATTTT. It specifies CASSKGGLESNQPQHF.

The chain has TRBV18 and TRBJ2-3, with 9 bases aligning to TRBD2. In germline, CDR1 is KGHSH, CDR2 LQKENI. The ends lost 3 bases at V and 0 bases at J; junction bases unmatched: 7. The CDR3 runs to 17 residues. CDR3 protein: CASSPQVLAGSTDTQYF. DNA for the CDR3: TGTGCCAGCTCACCTCAAGTGCTAGCGGGAAGCACAGATACGCAGTATTTT.

CDR3 nucleotides: TGTGCCAGCAACCCAGGACAGGGGAATCAGCCCCAGCATTTT. Protein: CASNPGQGNQPQHF. This sequence joins TRBV2 and TRBJ1-5, with 9 bases aligning to TRBD1. V trimming: 7 bases; J trimming: 4 bases; junction bases outside the gene matches: 5. This CDR3 is built from 14 residues. Germline V gene data show CDR1 as SNHLY and CDR2 as FYNNEI. Full variable domain (rest looked up from reference TRBV2 and TRBJ1-5): EPEVTQTPSHQVTQMGQEVILRCVPISNHLYFYWYRQILGQKVEFLVSFYNNEISEKSEIFDDQFSVERPDGSNFTLKIRSTKLEDSAMYFCASNPGQGNQPQHFGDGTRLSIL.

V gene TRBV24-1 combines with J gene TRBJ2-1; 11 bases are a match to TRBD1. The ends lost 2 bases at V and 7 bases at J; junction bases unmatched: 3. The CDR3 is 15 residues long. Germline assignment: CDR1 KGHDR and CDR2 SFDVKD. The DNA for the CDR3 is TGTGCCACCAGTGATTCCGGGACAGGGGGGAATGAGCAGTTCTTC. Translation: CATSDSGTGGNEQFF.

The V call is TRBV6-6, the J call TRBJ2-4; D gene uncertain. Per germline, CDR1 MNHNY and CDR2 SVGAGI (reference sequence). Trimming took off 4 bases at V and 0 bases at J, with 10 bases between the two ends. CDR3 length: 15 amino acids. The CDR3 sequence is CASSSPQLAKNIQYF. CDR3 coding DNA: TGTGCCAGCAGTTCTCCCCAGTTAGCCAAAAACATTCAGTACTTC.

The CDR3 DNA follows: TGTGCCAGCAGTTCTACAGGGCTTTATTATGGCTACACCTTC. Translating it yields CASSSTGLYYGYTF. The V and J genes are TRBV28 and TRBJ1-2; tentative D call: TRBD1 (6 bases). The germline gives CDR1 MDHEN, CDR2 SYDVKM. The CDR3 consists of 14 residues. The V and J ends lost 4 bases and 5 bases respectively, with 14 bases between them.

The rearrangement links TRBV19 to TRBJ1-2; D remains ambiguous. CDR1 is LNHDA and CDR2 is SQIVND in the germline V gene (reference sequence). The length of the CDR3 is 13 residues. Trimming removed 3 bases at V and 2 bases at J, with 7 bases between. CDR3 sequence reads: CASSMLTNYGYTF. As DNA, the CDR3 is TGTGCCAGTAGTATGCTCACAAACTATGGCTACACCTTC.

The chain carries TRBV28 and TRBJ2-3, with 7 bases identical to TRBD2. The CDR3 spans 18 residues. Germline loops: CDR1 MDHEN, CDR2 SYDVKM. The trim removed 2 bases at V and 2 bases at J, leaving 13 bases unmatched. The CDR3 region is CASSLPPSWDYSTDTQYF. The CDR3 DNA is TGTGCCAGCAGTTTACCTCCATCCTGGGACTACTCCACAGATACGCAGTATTTT.

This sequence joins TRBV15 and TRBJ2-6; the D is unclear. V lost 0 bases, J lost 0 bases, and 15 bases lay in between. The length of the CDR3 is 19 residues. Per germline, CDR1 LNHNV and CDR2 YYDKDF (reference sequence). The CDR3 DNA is TGTGCCACCAGCAGAGATTTTTTTGACCGGAGCTCTGGGGCCAACGTCCTGACTTTC. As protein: CATSRDFFDRSSGANVLTF.

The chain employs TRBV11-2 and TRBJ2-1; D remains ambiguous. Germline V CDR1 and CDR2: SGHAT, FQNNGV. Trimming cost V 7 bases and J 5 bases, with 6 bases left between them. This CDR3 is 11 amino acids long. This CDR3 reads CASTLDNEQFF. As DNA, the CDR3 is TGTGCCAGCACTCTAGACAATGAGCAGTTCTTC.

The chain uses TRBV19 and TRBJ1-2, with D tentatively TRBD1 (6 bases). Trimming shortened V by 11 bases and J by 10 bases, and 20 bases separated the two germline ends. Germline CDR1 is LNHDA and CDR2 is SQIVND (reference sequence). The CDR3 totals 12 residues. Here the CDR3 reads CACRTAITSYTF. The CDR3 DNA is TGTGCCTGTCGGACAGCCATTACCTCCTACACCTTC.

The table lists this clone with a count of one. The CDR3 reads CASSLRRQGDTGELFF. CDR3 sequence (DNA): TGCGCCAGCAGCCTCCGAAGACAGGGGGATACCGGGGAGCTGTTTTTT. The V and J genes are TRBV5-1 and TRBJ2-2; 9 bases map to TRBD1. J lost 5 bases, V lost 4 bases, and 9 bases had no gene match. Germline values: CDR1 SGHRS, CDR2 YFSETQ. The CDR3 spans 16 residues.

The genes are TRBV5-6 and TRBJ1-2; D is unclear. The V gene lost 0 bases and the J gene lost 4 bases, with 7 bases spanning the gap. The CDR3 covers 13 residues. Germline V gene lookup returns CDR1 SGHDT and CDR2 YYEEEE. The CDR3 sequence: CASSLAAVYGYTF. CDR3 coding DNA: TGTGCCAGCAGCTTGGCGGCTGTCTATGGCTACACCTTC.

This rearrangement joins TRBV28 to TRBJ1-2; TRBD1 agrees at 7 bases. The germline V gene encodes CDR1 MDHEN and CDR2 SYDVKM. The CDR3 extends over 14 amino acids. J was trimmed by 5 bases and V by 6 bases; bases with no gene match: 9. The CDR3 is CASRREGAQYGYTF. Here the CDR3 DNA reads TGTGCCAGCAGAAGGGAGGGGGCGCAATATGGCTACACCTTC.

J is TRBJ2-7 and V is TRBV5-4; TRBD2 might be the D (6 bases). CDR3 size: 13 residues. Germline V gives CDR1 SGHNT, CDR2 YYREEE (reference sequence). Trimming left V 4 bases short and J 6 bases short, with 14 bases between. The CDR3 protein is CASSGTPAGEQYF. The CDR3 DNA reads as TGTGCCAGCAGCGGGACTCCGGCTGGCGAGCAGTACTTC.

DNA of the CDR3: TGTGCCAGCAGTCCGGGGGGACTCTCCTACGAGCAGTACTTC. Residues: CASSPGGLSYEQYF. The chain recombines TRBV6-2 or TRBV6-3 with TRBJ2-7; TRBD2 aligns across 7 bases. V trimming: 5 bases; J trimming: 0 bases; junction bases outside the gene matches: 4. The germline CDR1 and CDR2 sequences are MNHEY and SVGEGT. CDR3 length equals 14 residues.

CDR3 in DNA: TGTGCCGGATCCAGGGACGGCAATCAGCCCCAGCATTTT. It translates to CAGSRDGNQPQHF. The gene calls are TRBV6-6 and TRBJ1-5; maybe TRBD1 (5 bases). This CDR3 is 13 amino acids long. V lost 11 bases, J lost 2 bases, and 13 bases lay in between. Germline V CDR1 and CDR2: MNHNY, SVGAGI (reference sequence).

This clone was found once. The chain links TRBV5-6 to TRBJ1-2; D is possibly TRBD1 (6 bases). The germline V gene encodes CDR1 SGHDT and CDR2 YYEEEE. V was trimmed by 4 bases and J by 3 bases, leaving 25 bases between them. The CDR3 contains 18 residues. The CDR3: CASSVEEGGQGPHYGYTF. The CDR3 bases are TGTGCCAGCAGCGTGGAAGAGGGTGGGCAGGGGCCCCACTATGGCTACACCTTC. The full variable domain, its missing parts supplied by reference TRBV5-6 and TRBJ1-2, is DAGVTQSPTHLIKTRGQQVTLRCSPKSGHDTVSWYQQALGQGPQFIFQYYEEEERQRGNFPDRFSGHQFPNYSSELNVNALLLGDSALYLCASSVEEGGQGPHYGYTFGSGTRLTVV.

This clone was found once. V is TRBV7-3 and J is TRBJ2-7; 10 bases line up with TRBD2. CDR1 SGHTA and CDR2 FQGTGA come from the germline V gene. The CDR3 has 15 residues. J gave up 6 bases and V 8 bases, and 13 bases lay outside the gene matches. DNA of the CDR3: TGTGCCAGCTCACCTCAACAGAGCGGGAGGGGCGAGCAGTACTTC. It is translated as CASSPQQSGRGEQYF.